Here is one TCR beta chain with its context. As yet, its antigen is unknown. Sequenced by immunoSEQ multiplex PCR; TCRdb stores in-frame clones only, minus some. Among 2 million to 2.5 million clones listed, over 90% were seen once. V lost 6 bases and J lost 9; bases outside the gene matches: 13. The CDR3 loop spans 15 amino acids. Per the germline V gene, CDR1 is MDHEN and CDR2 is SYDVKM. This specimen belongs to a study of shared clonotypes between healthy human individuals. Across the study: CD4 naive and CD4 memory each took three plates per donor, while CD8 naive took two and CD8 memory one.

General study findings and limits: Sequencing depth was expected to affect clonotype sharing among donors.

This chain connects TRBV28 to TRBJ2-1; 8 bases fit TRBD1. The receptor was derived from a man between 18 and 29 years old in good health. Some clones in this sample may be carry-over from other donors' samples. Sequencing used naive CD4+ T cells from PBMCs. Described subset: CD45RA+ positively selected. The CDR3 reads CASRWGQVSYGEQFF. In DNA form, the CDR3 reads TGTGCCAGCAGGTGGGGACAGGTCAGTTACGGTGAGCAGTTCTTC.